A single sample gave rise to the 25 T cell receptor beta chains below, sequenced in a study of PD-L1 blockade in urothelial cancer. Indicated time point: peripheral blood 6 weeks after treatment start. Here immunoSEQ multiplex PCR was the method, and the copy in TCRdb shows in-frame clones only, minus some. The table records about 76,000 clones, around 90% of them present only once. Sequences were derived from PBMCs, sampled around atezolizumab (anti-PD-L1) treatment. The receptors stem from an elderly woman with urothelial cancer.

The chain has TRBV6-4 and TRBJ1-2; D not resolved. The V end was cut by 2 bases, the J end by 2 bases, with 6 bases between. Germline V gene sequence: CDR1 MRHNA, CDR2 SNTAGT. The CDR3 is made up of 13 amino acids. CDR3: CASSDTPNYGYTF. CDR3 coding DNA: TGTGCCAGCAGTGACACACCCAACTATGGCTACACCTTC.

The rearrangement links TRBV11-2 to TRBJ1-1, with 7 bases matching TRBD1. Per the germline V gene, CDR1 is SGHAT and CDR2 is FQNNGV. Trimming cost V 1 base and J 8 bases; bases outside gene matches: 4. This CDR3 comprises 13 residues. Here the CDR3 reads CASSLVTGKEAFF. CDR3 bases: TGTGCCAGCAGCTTAGTGACAGGGAAAGAAGCTTTCTTT.

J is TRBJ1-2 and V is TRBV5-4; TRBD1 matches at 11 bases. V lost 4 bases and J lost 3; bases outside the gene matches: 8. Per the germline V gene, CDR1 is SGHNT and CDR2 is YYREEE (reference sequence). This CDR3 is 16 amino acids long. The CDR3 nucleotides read TGTGCCAGCAGCCTTACCGGGACAGGGGGGGACTATGGCTACACCTTC. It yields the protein CASSLTGTGGDYGYTF.

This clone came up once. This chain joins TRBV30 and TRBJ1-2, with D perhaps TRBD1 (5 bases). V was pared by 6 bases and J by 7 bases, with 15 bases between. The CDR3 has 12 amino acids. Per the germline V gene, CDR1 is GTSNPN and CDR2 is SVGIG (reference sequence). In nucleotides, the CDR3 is TGTGCCTGCCAGGGTGGAGTGGGTGGCTACACCTTC. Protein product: CACQGGVGGYTF.

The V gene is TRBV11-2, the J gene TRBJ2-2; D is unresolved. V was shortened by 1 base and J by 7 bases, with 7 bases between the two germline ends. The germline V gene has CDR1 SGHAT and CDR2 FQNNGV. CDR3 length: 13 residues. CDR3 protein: CASSLGQNGELFF. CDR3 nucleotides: TGTGCCAGCAGCTTAGGGCAAAACGGGGAGCTGTTTTTT.

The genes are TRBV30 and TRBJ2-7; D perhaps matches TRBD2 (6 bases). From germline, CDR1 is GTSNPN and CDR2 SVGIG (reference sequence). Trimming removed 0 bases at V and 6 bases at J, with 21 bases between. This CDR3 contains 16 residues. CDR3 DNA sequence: TGTGCCTGGAGTGTACTGCGGGACCTCTGGGGAACCGAGCAGTACTTC. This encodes CAWSVLRDLWGTEQYF.

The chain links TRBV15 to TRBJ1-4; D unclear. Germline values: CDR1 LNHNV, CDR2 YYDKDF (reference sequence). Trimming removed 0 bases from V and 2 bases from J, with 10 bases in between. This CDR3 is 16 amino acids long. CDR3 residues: CATSRDRSSTNEKLFF. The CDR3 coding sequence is TGTGCCACCAGCAGAGATAGGAGTTCTACTAATGAAAAACTGTTTTTT.

CDR3 nucleotides: TGTGCCAGCAGCCACCGACTAGCCGCACAAGAGACCCAGTACTTC. It is translated as CASSHRLAAQETQYF. V and J are TRBV6-1 and TRBJ2-5; TRBD2 aligns across 7 bases. The CDR3 length is 15 residues. V trimming: 6 bases; J trimming: 2 bases; junction bases outside the gene matches: 9. CDR1 MNHNS and CDR2 SASEGT come from the germline V gene.

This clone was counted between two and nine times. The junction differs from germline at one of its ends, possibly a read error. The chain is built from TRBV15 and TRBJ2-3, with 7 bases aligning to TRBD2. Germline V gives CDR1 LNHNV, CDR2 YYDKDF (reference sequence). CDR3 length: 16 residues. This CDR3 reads CATSGEVAGRTDTQYF. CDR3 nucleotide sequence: TGTGCCACCAGCGGAGAGGTAGCGGGCCGCACAGATACGCAGTATTTT. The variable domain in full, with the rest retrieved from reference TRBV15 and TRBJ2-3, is DAMVIQNPRYQVTQFGKPVTLSCSQTLNHNVMYWYQQKSSQAPKLLFHYYDKDFNNEADTPDNFQSRRPNTSFCFLDIRSPGLGDTAMYLCATSGEVAGRTDTQYFGPGTRLTVL.

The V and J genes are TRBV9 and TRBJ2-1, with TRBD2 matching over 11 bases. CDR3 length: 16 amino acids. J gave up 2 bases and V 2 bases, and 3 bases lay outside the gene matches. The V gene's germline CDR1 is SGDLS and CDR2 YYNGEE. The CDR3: CASSVTSGSTYNEQFF. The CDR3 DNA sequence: TGTGCCAGCAGCGTCACTAGCGGGAGCACCTACAATGAGCAGTTCTTC.

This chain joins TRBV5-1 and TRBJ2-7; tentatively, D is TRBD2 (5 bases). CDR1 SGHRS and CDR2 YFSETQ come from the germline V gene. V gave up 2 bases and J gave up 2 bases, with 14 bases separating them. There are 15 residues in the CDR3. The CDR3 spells CASSFRGGPTYEQYF. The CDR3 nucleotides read TGCGCCAGCAGCTTCCGAGGCGGGCCCACCTACGAGCAGTACTTC. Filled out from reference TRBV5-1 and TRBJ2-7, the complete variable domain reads KAGVTQTPRYLIKTRGQQVTLSCSPISGHRSVSWYQQTPGQGLQFLFEYFSETQRNKGNFPGRFSGRQFSNSRSEMNVSTLELGDSALYLCASSFRGGPTYEQYFGPGTRLTVT.

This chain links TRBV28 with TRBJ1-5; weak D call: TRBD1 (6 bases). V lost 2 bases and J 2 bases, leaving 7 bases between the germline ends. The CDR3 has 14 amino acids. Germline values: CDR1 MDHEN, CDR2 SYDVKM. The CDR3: CASSLRTGNQPQHF. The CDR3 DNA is TGTGCCAGCAGTTTACGGACAGGCAATCAGCCCCAGCATTTT.

CDR3 in DNA: TGTGCCAGCAGCTTGGCTCAAAGTCATGAAAAACTGTTTTTT. The encoded protein is CASSLAQSHEKLFF. The chain joins TRBV7-8 to TRBJ1-4; D is uncertain. CDR1 is SGHVS, CDR2 FQNEAQ, per germline. The CDR3 loop spans 14 amino acids. V lost 3 bases, J lost 6 bases, and 11 bases lay in between.

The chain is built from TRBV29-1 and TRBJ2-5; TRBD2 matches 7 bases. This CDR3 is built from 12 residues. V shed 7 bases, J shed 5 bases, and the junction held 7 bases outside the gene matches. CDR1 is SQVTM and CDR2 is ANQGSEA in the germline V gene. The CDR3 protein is CSAETSWETQYF. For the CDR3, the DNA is TGCAGCGCGGAGACTAGCTGGGAGACCCAGTACTTC. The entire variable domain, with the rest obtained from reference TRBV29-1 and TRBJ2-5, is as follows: SAVISQKPSRDICQRGTSLTIQCQVDSQVTMMFWYRQQPGQSLTLIATANQGSEATYESGFVIDKFPISRPNLTFSTLTVSNMSPEDSSIYLCSAETSWETQYFGPGTRLLVL.

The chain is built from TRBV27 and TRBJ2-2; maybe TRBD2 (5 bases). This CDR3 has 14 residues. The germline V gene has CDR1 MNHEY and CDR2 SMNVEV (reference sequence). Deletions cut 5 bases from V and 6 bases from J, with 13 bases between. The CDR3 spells CASSPGLPAGELFF. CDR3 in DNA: TGTGCCAGCAGTCCCGGACTCCCCGCCGGGGAGCTGTTTTTT.

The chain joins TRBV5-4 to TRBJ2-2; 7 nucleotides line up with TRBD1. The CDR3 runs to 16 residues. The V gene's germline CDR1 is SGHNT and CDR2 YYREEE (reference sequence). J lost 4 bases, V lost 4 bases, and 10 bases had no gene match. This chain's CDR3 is CASSRPPTGSTGELFF. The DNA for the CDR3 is TGTGCCAGCAGCCGCCCCCCGACAGGGAGCACCGGGGAGCTGTTTTTT.

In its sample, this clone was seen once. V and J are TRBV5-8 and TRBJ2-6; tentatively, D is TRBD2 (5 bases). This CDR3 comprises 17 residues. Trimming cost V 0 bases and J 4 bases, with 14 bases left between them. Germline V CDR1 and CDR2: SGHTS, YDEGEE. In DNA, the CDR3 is TGTGCCAGCAGCTTGGGCGGAGGTACTCTAGGGGCCAACGTCCTGACTTTC. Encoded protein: CASSLGGGTLGANVLTF. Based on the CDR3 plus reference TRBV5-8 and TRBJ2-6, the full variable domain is EAGVTQSPTHLIKTRGQQATLRCSPISGHTSVYWYQQALGLGLQFLLWYDEGEERNRGNFPPRFSGRQFPNYSSELNVNALELEDSALYLCASSLGGGTLGANVLTFGAGSRLTVL.

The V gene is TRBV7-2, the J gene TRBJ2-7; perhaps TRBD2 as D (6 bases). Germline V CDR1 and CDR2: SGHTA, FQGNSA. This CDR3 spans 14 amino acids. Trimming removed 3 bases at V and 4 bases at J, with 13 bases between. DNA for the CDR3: TGTGCCAGCAGCTTCGACGGGACTTTTTACGAGCAGTACTTC. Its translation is CASSFDGTFYEQYF.

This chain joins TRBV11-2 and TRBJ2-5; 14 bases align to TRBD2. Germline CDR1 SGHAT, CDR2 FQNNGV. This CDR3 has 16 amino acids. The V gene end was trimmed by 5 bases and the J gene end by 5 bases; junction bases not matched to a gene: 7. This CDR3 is CASSRRLAGGGETQYF. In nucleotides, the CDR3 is TGTGCCAGCAGCAGGAGACTAGCGGGAGGGGGGGAGACCCAGTACTTC.

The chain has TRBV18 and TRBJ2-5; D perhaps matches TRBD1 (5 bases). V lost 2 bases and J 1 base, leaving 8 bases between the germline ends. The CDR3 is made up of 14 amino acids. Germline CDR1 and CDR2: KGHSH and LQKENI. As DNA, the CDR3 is TGTGCCAGCTCACCAAGACAGACCCAAGAGACCCAGTACTTC. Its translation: CASSPRQTQETQYF.

CDR3 residues: CASSLDLGATEAFF. The CDR3 coding sequence is TGTGCCAGCAGCTTAGATCTGGGAGCCACTGAAGCTTTCTTT. The chain has TRBV7-8 and TRBJ1-1, with unresolved D. The CDR3 has 14 amino acids. Trimming shortened V by 1 base and J by 4 bases, and 10 bases separated the two germline ends. The germline V gene encodes CDR1 SGHVS and CDR2 FQNEAQ.

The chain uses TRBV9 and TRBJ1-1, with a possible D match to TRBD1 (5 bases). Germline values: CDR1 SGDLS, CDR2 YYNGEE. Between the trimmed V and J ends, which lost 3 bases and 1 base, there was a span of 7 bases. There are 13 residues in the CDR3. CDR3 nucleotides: TGTGCCAGCAGCGGACAGTCGAACACTGAAGCTTTCTTT. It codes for CASSGQSNTEAFF.

The CDR3 sequence is CASSDSGSSYNEQFF. CDR3 nucleotide sequence: TGTGCCAGCAGCGATAGCGGGAGCTCCTACAATGAGCAGTTCTTC. The rearrangement joins TRBV7-3 to TRBJ2-1; TRBD2 matches at 9 bases. Germline CDR1 SGHTA, CDR2 FQGTGA. The length of the CDR3 is 15 residues. J gave up 0 bases and V 5 bases, and 2 bases lay outside the gene matches.

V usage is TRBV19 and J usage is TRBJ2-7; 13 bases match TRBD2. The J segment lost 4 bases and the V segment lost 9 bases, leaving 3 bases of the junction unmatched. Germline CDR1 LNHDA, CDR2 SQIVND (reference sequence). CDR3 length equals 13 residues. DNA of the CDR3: TGTGCCAGCGGGACTAGCGGGACTTACGAGCAGTACTTC. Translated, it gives CASGTSGTYEQYF.

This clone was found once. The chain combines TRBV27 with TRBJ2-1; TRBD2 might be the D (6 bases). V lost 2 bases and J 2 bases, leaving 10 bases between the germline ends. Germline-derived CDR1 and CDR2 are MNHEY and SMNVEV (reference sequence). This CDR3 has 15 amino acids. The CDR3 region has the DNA TGTGCCAGCAGTTTACGGGGGAAAACCTACAATGAGCAGTTCTTC. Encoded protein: CASSLRGKTYNEQFF.